This TCR beta chain was documented in a study of regulatory T cells in long-lasting Graves disease. Described time point: newly diagnosed GD, antithyroid drugs for less than 3 months. RNA isolated from PBMCs was used to make the TCR library. Trimming pared 6 bases from V and 3 bases from J, leaving 11 bases between. This CDR3 contains 13 residues. Construction of the TCR beta libraries employed iRepertoire HTBI primers in conjunction with Arm-PCR of CDR3 regions. TCRdb analysed the multiplex PCR reads with MiXCR anew, one entry per CDR3 protein. This repertoire shows about 350,000 distinct CDR3 sequences, 15% to 20% found once; its top ten account for 20% to 25%. This clonotype has at least ten counts. The sample also formed part of further work on T cells in Graves' hyperthyroidism and ophthalmopathy.

J is TRBJ1-1 and V is TRBV12-3 or TRBV12-4, with D possibly matching TRBD1 (5 bases). The sample was peripheral blood mononuclear cells (PBMCs), taken at new diagnosis, from a patient treated with antithyroid drugs. The clonotype was recovered from a woman younger than 30 with Graves disease. The DNA of the CDR3 is TGTGCCAGCAGCGAGGGGTGGGACACTGAAGCTTTCTTT. Amino acid sequence: CASSEGWDTEAFF.